This T cell receptor (beta chain) emerged from a study of regulatory T cells in long-lasting Graves disease. Study-level findings and limits: Favored usage of TRBV28, TRBJ1-2 and TRBJ2-5 was recorded in persistent disease.

Time point of the sample: newly diagnosed GD, antithyroid drugs for less than 3 months. PBMC RNA was the source of the TCR library. Into tubes containing EDTA, about 9 milliliters of peripheral blood were drawn. Germline V gene sequence: CDR1 SQVTM, CDR2 ANQGSEA. With 8 bases removed from V and 4 bases from J, the gap between germline ends came to 15 bases. The length of the CDR3 is 13 residues. Library construction for TCR beta used iRepertoire HTBI primers and Arm-PCR of CDR3 regions. MiXCR was run by TCRdb on the multiplex PCR reads, yielding one entry per CDR3 protein. The sample comprises about 460,000 distinct CDR3 sequences, less than 15% of which are singletons, and about 15% rests with the top ten. As for this clonotype: Its target is not known.

The data also belong to a second study, concerning T cells in Graves' hyperthyroidism and ophthalmopathy. As that study records: The TCR CDR3 was amplified in a first-round RT-PCR using the HTBI primer set. From stable hyperthyroidism, ophthalmopathy was set apart by a 13 V-J model.

The rearrangement joins TRBV29-1 to TRBJ1-3; TRBD1 is a possible D gene (5 bases). The source material was peripheral blood mononuclear cells (PBMCs), sampled at new diagnosis, from a patient treated with antithyroid drugs. This clonotype originated in a woman between 50 and 59 years old with Graves disease. As DNA, the CDR3 is TGCAGCACAACCAGGGTCGAAGGAAACACCATATATTTT. Its translation: CSTTRVEGNTIYF.